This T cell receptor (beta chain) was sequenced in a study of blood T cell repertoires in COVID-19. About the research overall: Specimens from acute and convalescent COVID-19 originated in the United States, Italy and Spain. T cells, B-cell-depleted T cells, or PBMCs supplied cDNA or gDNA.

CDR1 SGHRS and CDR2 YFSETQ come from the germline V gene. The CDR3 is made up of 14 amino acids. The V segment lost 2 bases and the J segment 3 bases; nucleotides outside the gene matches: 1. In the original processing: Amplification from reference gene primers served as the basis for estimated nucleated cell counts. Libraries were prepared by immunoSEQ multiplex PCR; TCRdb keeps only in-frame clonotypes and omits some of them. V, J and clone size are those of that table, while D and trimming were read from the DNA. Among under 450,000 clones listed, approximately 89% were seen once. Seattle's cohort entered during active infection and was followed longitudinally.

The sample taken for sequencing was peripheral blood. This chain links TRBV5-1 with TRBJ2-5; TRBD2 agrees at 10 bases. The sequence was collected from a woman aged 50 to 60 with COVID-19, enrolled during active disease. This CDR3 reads CASSFTSGEETQYF. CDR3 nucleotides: TGCGCCAGCAGCTTCACTAGCGGGGAAGAGACCCAGTACTTC.